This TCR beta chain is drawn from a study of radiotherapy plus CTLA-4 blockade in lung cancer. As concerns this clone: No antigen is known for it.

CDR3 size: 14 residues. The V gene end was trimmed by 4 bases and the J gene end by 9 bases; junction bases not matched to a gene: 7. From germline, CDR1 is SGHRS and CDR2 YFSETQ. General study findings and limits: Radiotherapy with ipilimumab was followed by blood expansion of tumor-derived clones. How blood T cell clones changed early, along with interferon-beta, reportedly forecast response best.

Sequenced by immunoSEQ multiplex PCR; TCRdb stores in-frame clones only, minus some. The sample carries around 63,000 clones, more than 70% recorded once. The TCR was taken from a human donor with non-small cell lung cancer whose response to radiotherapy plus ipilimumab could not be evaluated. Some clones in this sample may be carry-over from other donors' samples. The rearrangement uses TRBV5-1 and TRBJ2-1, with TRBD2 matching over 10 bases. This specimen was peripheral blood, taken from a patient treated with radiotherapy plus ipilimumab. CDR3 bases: TGCGCCAGCAGCCGAACTAGCGGGGAAGGTGAGCAGTTCTTC. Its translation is CASSRTSGEGEQFF.